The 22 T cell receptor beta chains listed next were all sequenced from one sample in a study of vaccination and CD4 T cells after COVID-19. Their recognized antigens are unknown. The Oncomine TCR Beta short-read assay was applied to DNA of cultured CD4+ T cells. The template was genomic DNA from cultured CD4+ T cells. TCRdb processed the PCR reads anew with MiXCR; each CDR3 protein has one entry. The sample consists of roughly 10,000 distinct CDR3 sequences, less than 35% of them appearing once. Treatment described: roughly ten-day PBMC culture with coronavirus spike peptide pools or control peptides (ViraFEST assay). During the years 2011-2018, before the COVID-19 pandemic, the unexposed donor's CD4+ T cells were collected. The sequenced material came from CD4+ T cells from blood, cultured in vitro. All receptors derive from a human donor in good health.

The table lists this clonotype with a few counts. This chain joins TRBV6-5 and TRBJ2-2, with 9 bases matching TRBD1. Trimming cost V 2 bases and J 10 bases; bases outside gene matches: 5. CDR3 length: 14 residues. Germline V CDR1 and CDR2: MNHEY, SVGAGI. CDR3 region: CASSYRTGVAELFF. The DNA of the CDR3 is TGTGCCAGCAGTTACCGGACAGGGGTAGCGGAGCTGTTTTTT.

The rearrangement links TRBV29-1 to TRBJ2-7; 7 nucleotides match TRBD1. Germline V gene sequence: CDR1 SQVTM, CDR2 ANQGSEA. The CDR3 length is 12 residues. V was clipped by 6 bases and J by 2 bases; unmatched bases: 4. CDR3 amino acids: CSVGTDTYEQYF. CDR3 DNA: TGCAGCGTCGGGACAGACACCTACGAGCAGTACTTC.

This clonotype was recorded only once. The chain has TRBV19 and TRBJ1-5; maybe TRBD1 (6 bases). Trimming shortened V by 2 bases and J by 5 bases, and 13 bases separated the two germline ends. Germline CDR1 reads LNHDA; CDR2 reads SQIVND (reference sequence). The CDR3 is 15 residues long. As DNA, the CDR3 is TGTGCCAGTAGTATACTACAGGGTGGGGATCAGCCCCAGCATTTT. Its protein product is CASSILQGGDQPQHF.

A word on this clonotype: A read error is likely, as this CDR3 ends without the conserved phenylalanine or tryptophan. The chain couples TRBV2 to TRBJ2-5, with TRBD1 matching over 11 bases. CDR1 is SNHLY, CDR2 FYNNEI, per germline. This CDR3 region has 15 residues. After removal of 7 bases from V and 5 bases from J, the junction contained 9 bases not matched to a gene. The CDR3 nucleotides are TGTGCCAGCATGCGGGACAGGGGGTTTGTTGAGACCCAGTACTTG. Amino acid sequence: CASMRDRGFVETQYL.

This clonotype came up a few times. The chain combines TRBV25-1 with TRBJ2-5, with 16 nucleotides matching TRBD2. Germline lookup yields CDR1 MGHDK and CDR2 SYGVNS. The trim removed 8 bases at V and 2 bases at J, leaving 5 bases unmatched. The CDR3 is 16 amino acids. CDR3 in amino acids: CASSPGLAGGQETQYF. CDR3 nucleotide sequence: TGTGCCAGCTCCCCGGGACTAGCGGGAGGGCAAGAGACCCAGTACTTC. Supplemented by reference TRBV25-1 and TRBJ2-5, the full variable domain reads EADIYQTPRYLVIGTGKKITLECSQTMGHDKMYWYQQDPGMELHLIHYSYGVNSTEKGDLSSESTVSRIRTEHFPLTLESARPSHTSQYLCASSPGLAGGQETQYFGPGTRLLVL.

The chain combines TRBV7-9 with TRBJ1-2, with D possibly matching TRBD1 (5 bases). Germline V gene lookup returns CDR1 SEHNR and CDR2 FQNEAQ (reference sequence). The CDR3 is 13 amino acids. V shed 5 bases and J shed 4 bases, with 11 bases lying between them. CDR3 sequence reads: CASSPGVFYGYTF. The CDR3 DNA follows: TGTGCCAGCAGCCCGGGGGTTTTCTATGGCTACACCTTC.

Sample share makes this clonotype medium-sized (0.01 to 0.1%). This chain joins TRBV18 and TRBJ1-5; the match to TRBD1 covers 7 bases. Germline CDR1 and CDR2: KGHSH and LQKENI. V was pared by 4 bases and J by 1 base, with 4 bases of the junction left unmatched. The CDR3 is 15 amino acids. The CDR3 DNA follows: TGTGCCAGCTCACAGGGGGCGGAGAGCAATCAGCCCCAGCATTTT. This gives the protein CASSQGAESNQPQHF.

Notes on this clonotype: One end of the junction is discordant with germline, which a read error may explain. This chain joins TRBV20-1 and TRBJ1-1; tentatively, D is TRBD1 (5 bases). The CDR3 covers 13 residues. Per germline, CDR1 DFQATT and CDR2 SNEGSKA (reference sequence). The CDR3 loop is CNARGWGDTEAFF. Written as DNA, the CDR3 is TGCAATGCTAGAGGATGGGGGGACACTGAAGCTTTCTTT.

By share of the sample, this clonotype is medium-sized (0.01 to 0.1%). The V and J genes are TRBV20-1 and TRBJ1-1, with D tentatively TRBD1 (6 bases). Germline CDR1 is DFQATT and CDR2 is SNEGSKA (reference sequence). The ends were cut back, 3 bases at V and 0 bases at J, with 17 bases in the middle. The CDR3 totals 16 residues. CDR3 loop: CSASRGSIPLNTEAFF. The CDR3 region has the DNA TGCAGTGCTAGTAGGGGGAGTATCCCCTTGAACACTGAAGCTTTCTTT.

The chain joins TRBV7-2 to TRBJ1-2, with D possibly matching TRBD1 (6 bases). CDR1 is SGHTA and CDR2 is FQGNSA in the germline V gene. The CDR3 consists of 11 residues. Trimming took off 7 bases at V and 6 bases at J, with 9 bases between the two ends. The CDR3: CASNRDNGYTF. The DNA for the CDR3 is TGTGCCAGCAACAGGGATAATGGCTACACCTTC.

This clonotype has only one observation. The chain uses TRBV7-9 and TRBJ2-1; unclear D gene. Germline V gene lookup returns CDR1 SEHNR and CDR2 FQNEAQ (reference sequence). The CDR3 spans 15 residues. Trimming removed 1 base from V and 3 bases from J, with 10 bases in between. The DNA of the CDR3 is TGTGCCAGCAGCTTAGGACTTTCAGTCTACAATGAGCAGTTCTTC. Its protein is CASSLGLSVYNEQFF.

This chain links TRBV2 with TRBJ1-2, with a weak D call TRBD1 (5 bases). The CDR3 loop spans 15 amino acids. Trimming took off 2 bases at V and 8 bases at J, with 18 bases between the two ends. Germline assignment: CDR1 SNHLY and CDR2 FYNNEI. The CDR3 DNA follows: TGTGCCAGCAGTGAAATCCCGGCAGGGCCCCTCGGCTACACCTTC. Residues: CASSEIPAGPLGYTF.

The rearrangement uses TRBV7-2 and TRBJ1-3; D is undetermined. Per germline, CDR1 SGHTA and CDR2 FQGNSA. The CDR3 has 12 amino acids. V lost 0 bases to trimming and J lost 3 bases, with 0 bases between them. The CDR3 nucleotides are TGTGCCAGCAGCTTAGCTGGAAACACCATATATTTT. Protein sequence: CASSLAGNTIYF.

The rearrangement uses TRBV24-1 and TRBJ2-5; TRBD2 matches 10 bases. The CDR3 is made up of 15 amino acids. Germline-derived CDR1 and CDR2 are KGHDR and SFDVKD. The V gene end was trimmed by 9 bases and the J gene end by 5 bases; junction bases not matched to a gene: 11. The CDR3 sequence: CATGVPSGSSETQYF. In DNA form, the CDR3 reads TGTGCCACCGGAGTCCCTAGCGGGAGTTCTGAGACCCAGTACTTC.

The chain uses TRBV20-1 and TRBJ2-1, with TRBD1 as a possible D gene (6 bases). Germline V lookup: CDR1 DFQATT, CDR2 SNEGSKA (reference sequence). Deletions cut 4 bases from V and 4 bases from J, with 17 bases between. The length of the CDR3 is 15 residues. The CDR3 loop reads CSAKPGVGMYNEQFF. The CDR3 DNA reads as TGCAGTGCTAAACCAGGGGTCGGTATGTACAATGAGCAGTTCTTC.

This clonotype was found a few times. The CDR3 is CASSLLTSGANVLTF. The CDR3 DNA reads as TGTGCCAGCAGCTTACTGACCTCTGGGGCCAACGTCCTGACTTTC. The rearrangement joins TRBV7-2 to TRBJ2-6; D gene ambiguous. From germline, CDR1 is SGHTA and CDR2 FQGNSA. This CDR3 has 15 residues. Trimming shortened V by 2 bases and J by 0 bases, and 5 bases separated the two germline ends.

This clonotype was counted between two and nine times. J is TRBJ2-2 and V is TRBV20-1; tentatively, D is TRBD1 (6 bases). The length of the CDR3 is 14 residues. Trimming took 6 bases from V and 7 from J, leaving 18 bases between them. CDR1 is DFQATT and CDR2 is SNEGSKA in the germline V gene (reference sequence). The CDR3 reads CSAEVKQGSGELFF. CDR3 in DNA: TGCAGTGCCGAAGTTAAACAGGGTAGCGGGGAGCTGTTTTTT.

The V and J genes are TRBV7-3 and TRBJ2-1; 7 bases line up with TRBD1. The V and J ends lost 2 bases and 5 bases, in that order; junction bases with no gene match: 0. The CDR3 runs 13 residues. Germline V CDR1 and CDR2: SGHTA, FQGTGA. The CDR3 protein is CASSLQGDNEQFF. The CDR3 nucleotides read TGTGCCAGCAGCTTACAGGGGGACAATGAGCAGTTCTTC.

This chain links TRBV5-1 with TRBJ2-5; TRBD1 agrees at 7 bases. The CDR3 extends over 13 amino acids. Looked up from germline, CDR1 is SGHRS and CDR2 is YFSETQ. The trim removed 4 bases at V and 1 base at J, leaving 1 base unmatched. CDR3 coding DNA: TGCGCCAGCAGCCGGGACAGCCAAGAGACCCAGTACTTC. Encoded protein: CASSRDSQETQYF.

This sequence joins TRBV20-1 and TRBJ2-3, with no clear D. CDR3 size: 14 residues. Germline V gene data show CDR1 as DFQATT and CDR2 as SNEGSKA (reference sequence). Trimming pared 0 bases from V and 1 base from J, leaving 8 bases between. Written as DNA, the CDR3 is TGCAGTGCTAGAGATGCACGACGCACAGATACGCAGTATTTT. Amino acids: CSARDARRTDTQYF.

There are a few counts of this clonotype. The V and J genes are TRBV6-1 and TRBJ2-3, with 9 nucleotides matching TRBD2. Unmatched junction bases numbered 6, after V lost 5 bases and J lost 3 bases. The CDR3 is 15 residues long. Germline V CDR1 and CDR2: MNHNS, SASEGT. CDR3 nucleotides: TGTGCCAGCAGTATGGGCGGGAGGGGGACAGATACGCAGTATTTT. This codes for CASSMGGRGTDTQYF.

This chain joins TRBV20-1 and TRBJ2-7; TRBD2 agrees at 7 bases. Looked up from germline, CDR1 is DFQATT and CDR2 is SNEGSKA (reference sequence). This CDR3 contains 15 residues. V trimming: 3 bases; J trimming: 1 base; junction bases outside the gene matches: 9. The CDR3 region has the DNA TGCAGTGCTAGCATGACTAGCCTCCTTTCCTACGAGCAGTACTTC. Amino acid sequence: CSASMTSLLSYEQYF.